This record covers a single T cell receptor (beta chain). Its cognate antigen is unknown. The data derive from a study of T cells in localized non-small cell lung cancer. Findings and caveats of the study: Longer overall survival was linked to higher blood T cell density. In uninvolved adjacent lung, T cell clonality reached its highest value, exceeding tumor. Median around 56 top-100 tumor clones were shared with paired adjacent lung. Investigators sequenced only a single tumor region, leaving heterogeneity possible.

CDR1 and CDR2 (germline): SNHLY, FYNNEI. The CDR3 has 18 residues. V was cut by 0 bases and J by 0 bases, with 17 bases left in between. Assay: immunoSEQ multiplex PCR; the TCRdb copy retains only in-frame clones and omits some. The sample has over 45,000 clones; around 90% are singletons. The receptor was derived from a female donor with stage II lung adenocarcinoma. The chain couples TRBV2 to TRBJ1-2; a weak D match, TRBD1 (6 bases). Here the sequenced sample was PBMCs, taken before any cancer treatment. The CDR3 reads CASSEARRFGGPNYGYTF. The DNA of the CDR3 is TGTGCCAGCAGTGAAGCGCGACGGTTTGGGGGGCCTAACTATGGCTACACCTTC.